The present T cell receptor beta chain was sequenced within a study of T cell changes during pregnancy in multiple sclerosis. Germline loops: CDR1 LGHNA, CDR2 YSLEER. The CDR3 totals 15 residues. Trimming took off 4 bases at V and 4 bases at J, with 16 bases between the two ends. Assay: immunoSEQ multiplex PCR; the TCRdb copy retains only in-frame clones and omits some. The table has about 34,000 clones, over 85% seen once; the top ten hold around 3.3%. Here the sequenced sample was CD8+ T cells from peripheral blood mononuclear cells, taken in the third trimester of pregnancy. The receptor's source is a female donor with multiple sclerosis, enrolled in a pregnancy study. The chain carries TRBV4-3 and TRBJ1-1, with a possible D match to TRBD1 (5 bases). For the CDR3, the DNA is TGCGCCAGCAGCCCAGGGACTCCCGAGTTCACTGAAGCTTTCTTT. Amino acid sequence: CASSPGTPEFTEAFF.